This T cell receptor (beta chain) originates from a study of T cells in Graves' hyperthyroidism and ophthalmopathy. Germline assignment: CDR1 SGDLS and CDR2 YYNGEE. V was cut by 0 bases and J by 5 bases, with 11 bases left in between. This CDR3 spans 14 amino acids. With regard to this clonotype: Its antigen remains unknown.

Patients with ophthalmopathy all had a Clinical Activity Score of at least 3, a NOSPECS grade of at least 4 and duration under 3 months. Exclusions: uncontrolled infection, other autoimmune disease, pregnancy, lactation. An approximately 9.4 ml volume of fresh peripheral blood provided the PBMCs. The investigators amplified TCR beta CDR3 regions from RNA transcripts. HTBI primers were employed in a first-round RT-PCR of the TCR CDR3. TCRdb itself ran the multiplex PCR reads through MiXCR, one entry per CDR3 protein. There are around 570,000 distinct CDR3 sequences in the sample; 15% to 20% occur only once, and roughly 50% lies in the top ten. General study points: In blood, most of the thyroid clonotypes expanded above 0.001 were also present.

The chain has TRBV9 and TRBJ1-1; D gene unclear. The receptor comes from a man between 35 and 55 years old with Graves' ophthalmopathy. The sample taken for sequencing was blood. The CDR3 loop is CASSVELGSTEAFF. Written as DNA, the CDR3 is TGTGCCAGCAGCGTAGAGTTGGGGAGTACTGAAGCTTTCTTT.